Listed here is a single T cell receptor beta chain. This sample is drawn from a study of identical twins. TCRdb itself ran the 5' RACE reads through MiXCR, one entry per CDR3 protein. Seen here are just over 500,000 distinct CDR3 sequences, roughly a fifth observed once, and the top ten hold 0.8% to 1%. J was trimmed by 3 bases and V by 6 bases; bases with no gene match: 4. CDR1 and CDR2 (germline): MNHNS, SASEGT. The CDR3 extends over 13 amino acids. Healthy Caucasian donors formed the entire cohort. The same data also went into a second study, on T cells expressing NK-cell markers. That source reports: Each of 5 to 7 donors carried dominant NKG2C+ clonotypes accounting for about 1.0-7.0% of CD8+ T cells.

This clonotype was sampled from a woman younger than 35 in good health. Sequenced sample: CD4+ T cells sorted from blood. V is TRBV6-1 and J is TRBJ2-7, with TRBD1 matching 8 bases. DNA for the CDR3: TGTGCCAGCAGAGAGACAGGGGACTACGAGCAGTACTTC. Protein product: CASRETGDYEQYF.